This T cell receptor (beta chain) was recorded in a study of Ad26.COV2.S vaccination and SARS-CoV-2 variants. Study at large: The donor belonged to the COV1001 Ad26.COV2.S trial arm.

The treatment here: about 20 received Ad26.COV2.S at low or high dose, single or two shots; 5 received placebo; per-sample allocation not given. Vaccine and placebo recipients were sampled on day 63 after the first injection. Broader study findings: TCR breadth and depth analyses may have underestimated total T cell responses.

Generated by immunoSEQ multiplex PCR, the TCRdb table keeps only in-frame clones and is missing some. This sample yields about 410,000 clones, of which 92% are seen a single time; around 1.7% belongs to the top ten. Note on this clone: Its antigen is undetermined.

V gave up 4 bases and J gave up 6 bases, with 15 bases separating them. There are 15 residues in the CDR3. In germline, CDR1 is MNHEY, CDR2 SVGEGT. The chain employs TRBV6-2 or TRBV6-3 and TRBJ2-2; TRBD2 is a possible D gene (5 bases). The TCR originated in a person aged 18-60 years who received the Ad26.COV2.S COVID-19 vaccine or a placebo. The starting material was peripheral blood, obtained in a trial of Ad26.COV2.S vaccine versus placebo. The CDR3: CASSLDGMQAGELFF. For the CDR3, the DNA is TGTGCCAGCAGTTTGGACGGGATGCAGGCCGGGGAGCTGTTTTTT.